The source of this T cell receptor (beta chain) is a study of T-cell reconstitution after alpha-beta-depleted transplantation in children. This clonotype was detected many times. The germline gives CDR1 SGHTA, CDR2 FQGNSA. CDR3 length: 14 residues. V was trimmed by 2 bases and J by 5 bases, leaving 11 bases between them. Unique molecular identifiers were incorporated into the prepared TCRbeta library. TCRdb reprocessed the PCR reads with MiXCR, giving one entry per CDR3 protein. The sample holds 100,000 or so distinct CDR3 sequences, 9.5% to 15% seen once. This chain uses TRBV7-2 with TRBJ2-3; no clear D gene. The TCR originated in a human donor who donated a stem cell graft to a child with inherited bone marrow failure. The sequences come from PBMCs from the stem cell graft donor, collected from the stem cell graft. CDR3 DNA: TGTGCCAGCAGCTTATCAAGAGTTCAAGATACGCAGTATTTT. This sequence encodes CASSLSRVQDTQYF.